The 21 T cell receptor beta chains reported below all come from one sample, sequenced in a study of T cell responses to AZD1222 COVID-19 vaccine. The method was immunoSEQ multiplex PCR; TCRdb's version includes in-frame clones alone and lacks a portion of them. Of about 150,000 clones in the sample, about 94% were seen once. Sequences were derived from peripheral blood, sampled 28 days after the second AZD1222 dose. Receptors originate from an adult who received the AZD1222 COVID-19 vaccine.

The chain combines TRBV9 with TRBJ2-7; 11 bases are shared with TRBD1. Germline V gene lookup returns CDR1 SGDLS and CDR2 YYNGEE. V dropped 4 bases and J dropped 2; count of bases not matched to a gene: 5. CDR3 length: 15 residues. CDR3: CASSPRTGGPYEQYF. The CDR3 coding sequence is TGTGCCAGCAGCCCGAGGACAGGGGGCCCCTACGAGCAGTACTTC.

The chain employs TRBV6-5 and TRBJ2-7; the D is unclear. The V gene's germline CDR1 is MNHEY and CDR2 SVGAGI. Trimming left V 6 bases short and J 11 bases short, with 17 bases between. The CDR3 is 12 amino acids. CDR3 bases: TGTGCCAGCAGGCCTTCGGGTAGCCGGGAGTACTTC. This encodes CASRPSGSREYF.

V and J are TRBV7-2 and TRBJ2-1; 14 bases line up with TRBD2. V lost 2 bases and J lost 8; bases outside the gene matches: 5. From germline, CDR1 is SGHTA and CDR2 FQGNSA. The CDR3 covers 16 residues. As DNA, the CDR3 is TGTGCCAGCAGCTTAAGATGGACTAGCGGGAGGCATGAGCAGTTCTTC. It codes for CASSLRWTSGRHEQFF.

V and J are TRBV19 and TRBJ1-1; D gene unclear. The CDR3 is 14 residues long. The germline CDR1 and CDR2 sequences are LNHDA and SQIVND (reference sequence). V lost 8 bases and J 1 base, leaving 14 bases between the germline ends. The CDR3 region has the DNA TGTGCCAGTTCGTCGGTCATTTCGAACACTGAAGCTTTCTTT. It codes for CASSSVISNTEAFF.

The table lists this clone with a few counts. This rearrangement joins TRBV2 to TRBJ1-6, with 10 nucleotides matching TRBD1. V lost 0 bases to trimming and J lost 6 bases; unmatched junction nucleotides: 11. In germline, CDR1 is SNHLY, CDR2 FYNNEI. This CDR3 region has 19 residues. The CDR3, as DNA: TGTGCCAGCAGTGAAGCGCTTCGTCTGGGACAGGGGACTAATTCACCCCTCCACTTT. This codes for CASSEALRLGQGTNSPLHF.

The gene calls are TRBV7-2 and TRBJ1-2; 8 positions agree with TRBD1. Germline loops: CDR1 SGHTA, CDR2 FQGNSA. The CDR3 has 15 residues. V was clipped by 3 bases and J by 8 bases; unmatched bases: 11. CDR3 loop: CASSFDQTGGFGYTF. In DNA form, the CDR3 reads TGTGCCAGCAGCTTCGACCAAACAGGGGGATTCGGCTACACCTTC.

CDR3 nucleotides: TGTGCCACCAGTGATACGACGGAGAAAGCTTTCTTT. Translating gives CATSDTTEKAFF. The rearrangement links TRBV24-1 to TRBJ1-1; D uncertain. The germline V gene encodes CDR1 KGHDR and CDR2 SFDVKD. The CDR3 runs 12 residues. The V and J ends lost 3 bases and 9 bases respectively, with 10 bases between them.

This clone appeared a single time. The chain recombines TRBV14 with TRBJ1-3; a weak D match, TRBD1 (6 bases). Trimming removed 4 bases from V and 0 bases from J, with 10 bases in between. The CDR3 consists of 15 residues. From germline, CDR1 is SGHDN and CDR2 FVKESK. CDR3 coding DNA: TGTGCCAGCAGCCGACAGGCTTTCTCTGGAAACACCATATATTTT. Protein: CASSRQAFSGNTIYF.

The chain uses TRBV2 and TRBJ1-5; D unclear. Trimming removed 7 bases at V and 6 bases at J, with 13 bases between. The CDR3 sequence is 13 residues long. Germline CDR1 is SNHLY and CDR2 is FYNNEI. The chain's CDR3 is CASKITNSQPQHF. CDR3 nucleotide sequence: TGTGCCAGCAAAATTACTAACAGTCAGCCCCAGCATTTT.

This chain connects TRBV7-9 to TRBJ1-4; perhaps TRBD1 as D (6 bases). This CDR3 region has 15 residues. V was clipped by 5 bases and J by 4 bases, with 14 bases between them. The V gene's germline CDR1 is SEHNR and CDR2 FQNEAQ (reference sequence). CDR3 protein: CASSAGQTFNEKLFF. CDR3 DNA sequence: TGTGCCAGCAGCGCCGGACAGACCTTTAATGAAAAACTGTTTTTT.

This sequence joins TRBV4-1 and TRBJ2-7; tentative D call: TRBD2 (5 bases). Trimming took off 0 bases at V and 4 bases at J, with 10 bases between the two ends. In germline, CDR1 is MGHRA, CDR2 YSYEKL. The CDR3 totals 14 residues. The chain's CDR3 is CASSQDYGVYEQYF. CDR3 bases: TGCGCCAGCAGCCAAGACTACGGGGTATACGAGCAGTACTTC.

The gene calls are TRBV2 and TRBJ2-5, with D possibly TRBD2 on 6 matching bases. The CDR3 has 13 amino acids. Germline loops: CDR1 SNHLY, CDR2 FYNNEI. With 6 bases removed from V and 7 bases from J, the gap between germline ends came to 15 bases. CDR3 sequence: CASSPGLGGTQYF. Here the CDR3 DNA reads TGTGCCAGCAGCCCGGGGTTGGGGGGGACCCAGTACTTC.

The chain carries TRBV19 and TRBJ2-1; 8 nucleotides agree with TRBD1. Germline V gives CDR1 LNHDA, CDR2 SQIVND (reference sequence). With 7 bases clipped from V and 9 bases from J, the junction kept 14 bases outside the gene matches. CDR3 length: 15 amino acids. The CDR3 bases are TGTGCCAGTACCCCACAGCAGGGGGCACAGAGTGAGCAGTTCTTC. It is translated as CASTPQQGAQSEQFF.

V usage is TRBV12-3 or TRBV12-4 and J usage is TRBJ1-6; D possibly corresponds to TRBD1 (5 bases). Trimming took off 3 bases at V and 12 bases at J, with 9 bases between the two ends. CDR3 length: 12 residues. The CDR3 region is CASSFSREPLHF. The CDR3 coding sequence is TGTGCCAGCAGTTTCAGCAGGGAACCCCTCCACTTT.

Written as DNA, the CDR3 is TGTGCCAGCAGTGACAGGGAAACTATAAAGTATGGCTACACCTTC. Amino acid sequence: CASSDRETIKYGYTF. The V and J genes are TRBV25-1 and TRBJ1-2; D might be TRBD1 (5 bases). Trimming stripped 3 bases from V and 5 bases from J, with 16 bases between. Germline-derived CDR1 and CDR2 are MGHDK and SYGVNS. CDR3 length: 15 amino acids.

This chain joins TRBV27 and TRBJ1-4; D is unresolved. Germline CDR1 reads MNHEY; CDR2 reads SMNVEV (reference sequence). The CDR3 consists of 14 residues. V was clipped by 3 bases and J by 4 bases, with 9 bases between them. CDR3 bases: TGTGCCAGCAGTTTGGATGACGGTAATGAAAAACTGTTTTTT. This codes for CASSLDDGNEKLFF.

The sample holds a few counts of this clone. The chain employs TRBV19 and TRBJ1-5; maybe TRBD1 (5 bases). The CDR3 runs 15 residues. Per germline, CDR1 LNHDA and CDR2 SQIVND (reference sequence). V was trimmed by 11 bases and J by 1 base, leaving 18 bases between them. This CDR3 is CAAQEGTSSNQPQHF. The CDR3 DNA is TGTGCCGCTCAGGAGGGGACTTCGAGCAATCAGCCCCAGCATTTT.

The rearrangement uses TRBV20-1 and TRBJ1-2; D may be TRBD1 (6 bases). The length of the CDR3 is 15 residues. Trimming took off 3 bases at V and 4 bases at J, with 18 bases between the two ends. CDR1 is DFQATT and CDR2 is SNEGSKA in the germline V gene (reference sequence). DNA for the CDR3: TGCAGTGCTAGTTTATACGGGGGGACACCCTATGGCTACACCTTC. Protein product: CSASLYGGTPYGYTF.

The chain is built from TRBV27 and TRBJ1-2; D is unresolved. CDR3 size: 15 residues. Trimming pared 1 base from V and 0 bases from J, leaving 9 bases between. Germline assignment: CDR1 MNHEY and CDR2 SMNVEV (reference sequence). For the CDR3, the DNA is TGTGCCAGCAGTTTATTGGGGAGACCTAACTATGGCTACACCTTC. Encoded protein: CASSLLGRPNYGYTF.

The rearrangement joins TRBV3-1 (or the pseudogene TRBV3-2) to TRBJ1-4; TRBD1 might be the D (6 bases). Germline V gene sequence: CDR1 LGHDT, CDR2 YNNKEL (reference sequence). CDR3 length: 15 amino acids. V was pared by 5 bases and J by 3 bases, with 13 bases between. CDR3 in DNA: TGTGCCAGCAGCTTTCGGGGGGCCTCTAATGAAAAACTGTTTTTT. Its translation is CASSFRGASNEKLFF.

The chain joins TRBV9 to TRBJ2-7; D is unclear. CDR1 and CDR2 (germline): SGDLS, YYNGEE. CDR3 length: 14 amino acids. Trimming stripped 4 bases from V and 4 bases from J, with 15 bases between. CDR3 bases: TGTGCCAGCAGCCCTTACCCCTGGAGTTACGAGCAGTACTTC. Translating gives CASSPYPWSYEQYF.